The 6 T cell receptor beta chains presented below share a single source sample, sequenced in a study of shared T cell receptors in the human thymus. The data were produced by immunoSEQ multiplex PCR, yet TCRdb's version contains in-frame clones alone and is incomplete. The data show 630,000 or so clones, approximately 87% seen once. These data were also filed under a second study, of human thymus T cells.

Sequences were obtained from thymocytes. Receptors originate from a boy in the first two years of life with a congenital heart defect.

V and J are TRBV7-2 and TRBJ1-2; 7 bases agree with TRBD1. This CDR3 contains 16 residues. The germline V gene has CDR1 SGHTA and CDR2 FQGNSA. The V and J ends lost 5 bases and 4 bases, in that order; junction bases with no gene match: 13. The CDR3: CASSPNNPPGGYGYTF. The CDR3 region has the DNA TGTGCCAGCAGCCCAAATAATCCTCCAGGGGGCTATGGCTACACCTTC.

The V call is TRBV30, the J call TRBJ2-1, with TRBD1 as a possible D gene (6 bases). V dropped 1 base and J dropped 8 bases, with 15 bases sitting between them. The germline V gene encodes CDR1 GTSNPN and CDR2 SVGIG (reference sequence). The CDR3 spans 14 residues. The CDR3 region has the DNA TGTGCCTGGAGTGGGACAGCCCCTCGGTATGAGCAGTTCTTC. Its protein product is CAWSGTAPRYEQFF.

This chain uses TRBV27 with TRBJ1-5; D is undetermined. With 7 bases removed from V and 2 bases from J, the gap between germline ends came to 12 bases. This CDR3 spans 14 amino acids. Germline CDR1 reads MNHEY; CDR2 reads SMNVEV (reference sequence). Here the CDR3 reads CASTTREGNQPQHF. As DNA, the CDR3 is TGTGCCAGCACGACGCGGGAGGGCAATCAGCCCCAGCATTTT.

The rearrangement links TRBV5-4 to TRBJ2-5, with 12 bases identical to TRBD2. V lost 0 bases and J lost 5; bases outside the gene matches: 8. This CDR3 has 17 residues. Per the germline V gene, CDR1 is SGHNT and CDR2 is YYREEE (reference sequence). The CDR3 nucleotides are TGTGCCAGCAGCTTGGGGGTGACTAGCGGGAGAGAGGAGACCCAGTACTTC. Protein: CASSLGVTSGREETQYF.

For the CDR3, the DNA is TGCAGTGCTAGAGTCGGGAATGAGCAGTTCTTC. It is translated as CSARVGNEQFF. The rearrangement uses TRBV20-1 and TRBJ2-1; D gene uncertain. CDR1 is DFQATT and CDR2 is SNEGSKA in the germline V gene (reference sequence). With 1 base removed from V and 7 bases from J, the gap between germline ends came to 5 bases. This CDR3 has 11 residues.

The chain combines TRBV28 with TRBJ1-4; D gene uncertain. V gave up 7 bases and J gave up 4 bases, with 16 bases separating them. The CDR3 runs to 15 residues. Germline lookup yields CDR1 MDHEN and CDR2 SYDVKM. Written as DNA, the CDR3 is TGTGCCAGCATCCCTACCCGGTGGTTTAATGAAAAACTGTTTTTT. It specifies CASIPTRWFNEKLFF.